These T cell receptor beta chains were read from a single sample in a study of T-cell memory formation after mild COVID-19. One entry per CDR3 protein results from TCRdb running MiXCR on the 5' RACE reads. The table shows nearly 250,000 distinct CDR3 sequences, with 15% occurring only once. The sequenced sample consisted of PBMCs or a T cell subset sorted from them (not recorded which). The source of these receptors is an adult woman who had mild COVID-19 (a few samples of this study predate the infection). Cell type and time point are not known. Each CDR3 is given with its conserved first and last residue.

TRBJ2-5	TRBV18	CASSPLEIQETQYF
TRBJ1-2	TRBV6-1	CASSELNYGYTF
TRBJ2-1	TRBV20-1	CSARGNLAGRNEQFF
TRBJ2-7	TRBV3-1	CASSQAKTGWNEQYF
TRBJ2-2	TRBV5-1	CASSSIAGVNTGELFF
TRBJ1-2	TRBV5-1	CASTLGPNYGYTF
TRBJ2-5	TRBV19	CASSMSSRTGTWGTQYF
TRBJ2-3	TRBV9	CASSVDGMGADTQYF
TRBJ1-6	TRBV20-1	CSAREAGQGNSPLHF
TRBJ1-4	TRBV5-1	CASSLGRINEKLFF
TRBJ2-6	TRBV11-2	CASSLGRGRRANVLTF
TRBJ2-1	TRBV6-2/TRBV6-3	CASSPGTTDMNEQFF
TRBJ2-2	TRBV14	CASSQLDTGGTGELFF
TRBJ2-1	TRBV3-1	CASSLGVGDEQFF
TRBJ2-1	TRBV27	CARGWPGSVDEQFF
TRBJ2-7	TRBV7-9	CASSLDRRRLGDEQYF
TRBJ2-6	TRBV2	CASTGAGANVLTF
TRBJ2-7	TRBV10-3	CAISGGGEQYF
TRBJ2-3	TRBV10-3	CAISGSGVNTDTQYF
TRBJ1-2	TRBV3-1	CASSQEGQVYGYTF
TRBJ2-5	TRBV10-3	CAISVRNQETQYF
TRBJ1-1	TRBV18	CASSPGTRTEAFF